The rows below give T cell receptor beta chains drawn from one sample of a study of T cells after yellow fever vaccination. Each CDR3 protein is one row after TCRdb ran MiXCR on the 5' RACE reads. The sample carries a few hundred thousand distinct CDR3 sequences, about 5.2% recorded once. The sequences come from CD4+ T cells sorted from PBMCs, collected on the day of the yellow fever booster vaccination. The receptors were sampled from a man aged 18 to 29 who received the YFV17D yellow fever vaccine. CDR3s include the opening cysteine and the closing phenylalanine or tryptophan. Fields, in order: J gene, D gene, V gene, clone size, CDR3 protein, CDR3 DNA. A D gene is named only where the DNA matches it firmly. Clone size is given for some rows only: seen once, a few or many times, or a class if the clone is expanded.

j_call: TRBJ1-3
d_call: -
v_call: TRBV5-6
clone_size: few
cdr3_aa: CASSFYSGGNTIYF
cdr3_nt: TGTGCCAGCAGCTTTTACAGTGGTGGAAACACCATATATTTT

j_call: TRBJ2-3
d_call: -
v_call: TRBV7-9
clone_size: few
cdr3_aa: CASSGSGTDTQYF
cdr3_nt: TGTGCCAGCTCCGGTAGTGGCACAGATACGCAGTATTTT

j_call: TRBJ1-2
d_call: -
v_call: TRBV12-3/TRBV12-4
clone_size: few
cdr3_aa: CASSSGFGGYTF
cdr3_nt: TGTGCCAGCAGTTCAGGGTTCGGCGGCTACACCTTC

j_call: TRBJ2-6
d_call: -
v_call: TRBV7-2
clone_size: few
cdr3_aa: CASRLSEESGANVLTF
cdr3_nt: TGTGCCAGCAGACTCAGCGAGGAGTCTGGGGCCAACGTCCTGACTTTC

j_call: TRBJ1-5
d_call: -
v_call: TRBV7-2
clone_size: many
cdr3_aa: CASSNRKDQPQHF
cdr3_nt: TGTGCCAGCAGCAACCGAAAAGATCAGCCCCAGCATTTT

j_call: TRBJ2-3
d_call: -
v_call: TRBV20-1
clone_size: -
cdr3_aa: CSASKVIDTQYF
cdr3_nt: TGCAGTGCTAGCAAGGTTATAGATACGCAGTATTTT

j_call: TRBJ1-2
d_call: TRBD1
v_call: TRBV20-1
clone_size: few
cdr3_aa: CSASSTGSLGYTF
cdr3_nt: TGCAGTGCCAGCTCGACAGGGTCGTTGGGCTACACCTTC

j_call: TRBJ1-2
d_call: -
v_call: TRBV4-1
clone_size: few
cdr3_aa: CASSQEGQGYTF
cdr3_nt: TGCGCCAGCAGCCAAGAAGGGCAAGGCTACACCTTC

j_call: TRBJ2-5
d_call: -
v_call: TRBV18
clone_size: many
cdr3_aa: CASSPRSQGAETQYF
cdr3_nt: TGTGCCAGCTCACCACGATCACAGGGTGCGGAGACCCAGTACTTC

j_call: TRBJ2-5
d_call: -
v_call: TRBV11-2
clone_size: -
cdr3_aa: CASSFSAYQETQYF
cdr3_nt: TGTGCCAGCAGCTTCTCGGCGTACCAAGAGACCCAGTACTTC

j_call: TRBJ1-1
d_call: -
v_call: TRBV11-3
clone_size: -
cdr3_aa: CASSRQGPGTEAFF
cdr3_nt: TGTGCCAGCAGCCGCCAGGGGCCAGGCACTGAAGCTTTCTTT

j_call: TRBJ1-1
d_call: -
v_call: TRBV6-1
clone_size: few
cdr3_aa: CASSEWRHTNTEAFF
cdr3_nt: TGTGCCAGCAGTGAATGGAGACATACGAACACTGAAGCTTTCTTT

j_call: TRBJ2-4
d_call: -
v_call: TRBV4-1
clone_size: many
cdr3_aa: CASSQGLQGIWAKNIQYF
cdr3_nt: TGCGCCAGCAGCCAAGGACTCCAGGGAATCTGGGCCAAAAACATTCAGTACTTC

j_call: TRBJ1-2
d_call: -
v_call: TRBV18
clone_size: few
cdr3_aa: CASSPFEGYTF
cdr3_nt: TGTGCCAGCTCACCATTCGAGGGCTACACCTTC

j_call: TRBJ2-4
d_call: -
v_call: TRBV4-3
clone_size: many
cdr3_aa: CASSQEWGFGNIQYF
cdr3_nt: TGCGCCAGCAGCCAAGAGTGGGGCTTTGGGAACATTCAGTACTTC

j_call: TRBJ2-2
d_call: -
v_call: TRBV5-1
clone_size: few
cdr3_aa: CASRAELTGELFF
cdr3_nt: TGCGCCAGCAGGGCAGAATTAACCGGGGAGCTGTTTTTT

j_call: TRBJ2-7
d_call: TRBD1
v_call: TRBV5-1
clone_size: many
cdr3_aa: CASSQGQADEQYF
cdr3_nt: TGCGCCAGCAGCCAGGGACAGGCGGACGAGCAGTACTTC

j_call: TRBJ2-1
d_call: -
v_call: TRBV23-1
clone_size: many
cdr3_aa: CASSGPPRGRIDNEQFF
cdr3_nt: TGCGCCAGCAGCGGCCCTCCGAGGGGAAGAATCGACAATGAGCAGTTCTTC

j_call: TRBJ1-5
d_call: -
v_call: TRBV6-2/TRBV6-3
clone_size: few
cdr3_aa: CASSSVFEKGQNF
cdr3_nt: TGTGCCAGCAGTTCGGTTTTTGAAAAGGGCCAAAACTTT

j_call: TRBJ2-2
d_call: -
v_call: TRBV6-5
clone_size: many
cdr3_aa: CASSSTRGHHTGELFF
cdr3_nt: TGTGCCAGCAGTTCCACTCGGGGGCATCACACCGGGGAGCTGTTTTTT

j_call: TRBJ2-5
d_call: -
v_call: TRBV5-4
clone_size: -
cdr3_aa: CASSLPGPGGMRAQYF
cdr3_nt: TGTGCCAGCAGCTTACCGGGACCCGGCGGCATGAGAGCCCAGTACTTC

j_call: TRBJ2-2
d_call: TRBD2
v_call: TRBV20-1
clone_size: few
cdr3_aa: CSASPRTSGGSTGELFF
cdr3_nt: TGCAGTGCTAGTCCCCGGACTAGCGGGGGGAGTACCGGGGAGCTGTTTTTT

j_call: TRBJ2-7
d_call: TRBD1
v_call: TRBV7-3
clone_size: few
cdr3_aa: CASSSPGQGVEQYF
cdr3_nt: TGTGCCAGCAGCTCACCGGGACAGGGGGTCGAGCAGTACTTC

j_call: TRBJ1-6
d_call: TRBD1
v_call: TRBV6-5
clone_size: -
cdr3_aa: CASSYSGVEQGAAPLHF
cdr3_nt: TGTGCCAGCAGTTACTCTGGAGTGGAACAGGGGGCTGCACCCCTCCACTTT

j_call: TRBJ2-7
d_call: TRBD1
v_call: TRBV5-5
clone_size: -
cdr3_aa: CASSLGTGTGYYEQYF
cdr3_nt: TGTGCCAGCAGCTTGGGGACCGGGACAGGCTACTACGAGCAGTACTTC

j_call: TRBJ1-4
d_call: TRBD1
v_call: TRBV29-1
clone_size: many
cdr3_aa: CSVRQGIATNEKLFF
cdr3_nt: TGCAGCGTTCGACAGGGGATTGCAACTAATGAAAAACTGTTTTTT

j_call: TRBJ1-6
d_call: -
v_call: TRBV5-1
clone_size: few
cdr3_aa: CASSWTGGQGVNSPLHF
cdr3_nt: TGCGCCAGCAGTTGGACGGGTGGGCAGGGTGTTAATTCACCCCTCCACTTT

j_call: TRBJ2-1
d_call: -
v_call: TRBV10-3
clone_size: many
cdr3_aa: CAISERDPLGEQFF
cdr3_nt: TGTGCCATCAGTGAACGGGACCCCCTAGGAGAGCAGTTCTTC

j_call: TRBJ2-3
d_call: -
v_call: TRBV11-2
clone_size: -
cdr3_aa: CASSSGLYTQYF
cdr3_nt: TGTGCCAGCAGCTCCGGACTTTATACGCAGTATTTT

j_call: TRBJ2-5
d_call: TRBD1
v_call: TRBV6-2/TRBV6-3
clone_size: many
cdr3_aa: CASSYSVGTGDETQYF
cdr3_nt: TGTGCCAGCAGTTACTCAGTTGGGACAGGGGACGAGACCCAGTACTTC

j_call: TRBJ1-2
d_call: -
v_call: TRBV29-1
clone_size: many
cdr3_aa: CSVEDPLGSAKANYGYTF
cdr3_nt: TGCAGCGTTGAAGACCCGTTGGGTAGTGCAAAAGCTAACTATGGCTACACCTTC

j_call: TRBJ2-3
d_call: -
v_call: TRBV2
clone_size: few
cdr3_aa: CASKGGNTDTQYF
cdr3_nt: TGTGCCAGCAAGGGGGGGAACACAGATACGCAGTATTTT

j_call: TRBJ2-1
d_call: -
v_call: TRBV12-3/TRBV12-4
clone_size: -
cdr3_aa: CASSPGPEIYEQFF
cdr3_nt: TGTGCCAGCAGCCCGGGACCGGAGATCTATGAGCAGTTCTTC

j_call: TRBJ1-6
d_call: -
v_call: TRBV19
clone_size: -
cdr3_aa: CASRRPGSPLHF
cdr3_nt: TGTGCCAGTAGGAGGCCGGGATCACCCCTCCACTTT

j_call: TRBJ2-2
d_call: -
v_call: TRBV12-3/TRBV12-4
clone_size: -
cdr3_aa: CASSPFPLLQGVVSGELFF
cdr3_nt: TGTGCCAGCAGCCCTTTTCCCCTTTTACAGGGAGTAGTGTCCGGGGAGCTGTTTTTT

j_call: TRBJ2-3
d_call: -
v_call: TRBV29-1
clone_size: -
cdr3_aa: CSVSPPPGIGTDTQYF
cdr3_nt: TGCAGCGTTTCCCCCCCCCCGGGGATCGGCACAGATACGCAGTATTTT

j_call: TRBJ1-5
d_call: -
v_call: TRBV4-1
clone_size: few
cdr3_aa: CASSQIAVHQPQHF
cdr3_nt: TGCGCCAGCAGCCAAATAGCGGTCCATCAGCCCCAGCATTTT

j_call: TRBJ1-1
d_call: -
v_call: TRBV5-1
clone_size: -
cdr3_aa: CASSLESGQTNTEAFF
cdr3_nt: TGCGCCAGCAGCTTGGAATCAGGACAGACGAACACTGAAGCTTTCTTT

j_call: TRBJ2-1
d_call: TRBD1
v_call: TRBV4-1
clone_size: many
cdr3_aa: CASSQETGTYNEQFF
cdr3_nt: TGCGCCAGCAGCCAAGAGACAGGGACCTACAATGAGCAGTTCTTC

j_call: TRBJ1-4
d_call: -
v_call: TRBV4-2
clone_size: few
cdr3_aa: CASSQERTKYEKLFF
cdr3_nt: TGTGCCAGCAGCCAAGAAAGGACAAAGTATGAAAAACTGTTTTTT

j_call: TRBJ2-7
d_call: -
v_call: TRBV7-8
clone_size: few
cdr3_aa: CASSDRRVPRLVEQYF
cdr3_nt: TGTGCCAGCAGCGACCGGCGGGTCCCTCGCCTCGTGGAGCAGTACTTC

j_call: TRBJ1-2
d_call: -
v_call: TRBV6-5
clone_size: many
cdr3_aa: CASSYSNQGSYGYTF
cdr3_nt: TGTGCCAGCAGTTACTCTAATCAGGGTTCTTATGGCTACACCTTC

j_call: TRBJ2-1
d_call: TRBD2
v_call: TRBV6-2/TRBV6-3
clone_size: -
cdr3_aa: CASSYHAGGLKEQFF
cdr3_nt: TGTGCCAGCAGTTACCACGCGGGGGGGTTAAAGGAGCAGTTCTTC

j_call: TRBJ2-5
d_call: -
v_call: TRBV7-2
clone_size: many
cdr3_aa: CASSQDSQTQYF
cdr3_nt: TGTGCCAGCAGCCAGGACAGTCAGACCCAGTACTTC

j_call: TRBJ1-5
d_call: -
v_call: TRBV28
clone_size: few
cdr3_aa: CASRDSALYSPQHF
cdr3_nt: TGTGCCAGCAGGGACAGCGCTTTGTATAGCCCCCAGCATTTT

j_call: TRBJ1-6
d_call: -
v_call: TRBV20-1
clone_size: few
cdr3_aa: CSALEQVHSPLHF
cdr3_nt: TGCAGTGCTCTAGAACAGGTTCATTCACCCCTCCACTTT